This T cell receptor (beta chain) is from a study of CD8 T cells in Susac syndrome. Findings and caveats of the study: CD4+ T cell repertoires in Susac syndrome lacked clonal expansion.

As concerns this clonotype: Antigen specificity is unknown.

Germline CDR1 reads MNHEY; CDR2 reads SVGAGI. This CDR3 spans 15 amino acids. V was shortened by 3 bases and J by 5 bases, with 16 bases between the two germline ends. RNA totalling roughly 0.5 to 1 ug underwent reverse transcription with random hexamers. TCR beta CDR3 was amplified by immunoSEQ multiplex PCR. This amplification extended across 54 Vbeta and 13 Jbeta segments. Via MiXCR, TCRdb re-called the immunoSEQ multiplex PCR reads, giving one row per CDR3 protein. The repertoire has about 180,000 distinct CDR3 sequences, 85% to 95% of them found once; the top ten carry 0.12%. Sequencing was performed on CD4+ T cells from PBMCs. This clonotype was obtained from a human donor with Susac syndrome. The rearrangement joins TRBV6-5 to TRBJ1-2; the D is unclear. CDR3 sequence reads: CASSYSGRRSYGYTF. The CDR3 DNA reads TGTGCCAGCAGTTATAGCGGAAGGAGGAGTTATGGCTACACCTTC.